These 21 T cell receptor beta chains were all obtained from the same sample, sequenced in a study of shared clonotypes between healthy human individuals. Selected positively for CCR7 and CD45RO-negative, naive CD8 cells excluded terminally differentiated effector memory CD45RA+ cells. The table came from immunoSEQ multiplex PCR; TCRdb's copy has only in-frame clones and leaves some out. The sample shows 1.5 million to 2.5 million clones, approximately 95% of them seen only once. Sequenced material: naive CD8+ T cells sorted from blood. The receptors stem from a man between 18 and 35 years old in good health.

This clone was seen once. The chain is built from TRBV7-2 and TRBJ2-7; D is possibly TRBD2 (7 bases). Germline lookup yields CDR1 SGHTA and CDR2 FQGNSA. The CDR3 is 17 residues long. Between the trimmed V and J ends, which lost 3 bases and 1 base, there was a span of 19 bases. CDR3 DNA: TGTGCCAGCAGCTTGAGGGGGGGTAGCGGAGATTCCTACGAGCAGTACTTC. Translating it yields CASSLRGGSGDSYEQYF.

CDR3 region: CASSGGQLNTEAFF. As DNA, the CDR3 is TGTGCCAGCAGCGGTGGACAATTGAACACTGAAGCTTTCTTT. The chain combines TRBV27 with TRBJ1-1; D perhaps matches TRBD1 (5 bases). CDR3 length: 14 amino acids. V lost 6 bases and J lost 0, with 11 bases in between. From germline, CDR1 is MNHEY and CDR2 SMNVEV (reference sequence).

The chain joins TRBV7-6 to TRBJ2-1; 8 nucleotides match TRBD2. The J segment lost 4 bases and the V segment lost 4 bases, leaving 9 bases of the junction unmatched. The CDR3 sequence is 16 residues long. From germline, CDR1 is SGHVS and CDR2 FNYEAQ. The CDR3 nucleotides read TGTGCCAGCAGCTACTCTAGCGGGCCCTCGTACAATGAGCAGTTCTTC. Its translation: CASSYSSGPSYNEQFF.

The chain carries TRBV30 and TRBJ2-5, with a possible D match to TRBD1 (5 bases). The CDR3 length is 15 residues. The V end was cut by 1 base, the J end by 0 bases, with 12 bases between. Germline lookup yields CDR1 GTSNPN and CDR2 SVGIG (reference sequence). The CDR3 DNA reads TGTGCCTGGAGTGGGGGCTCTGGCAACCAAGAGACCCAGTACTTC. Translated, it gives CAWSGGSGNQETQYF.

The chain employs TRBV19 and TRBJ1-5; 8 bases are a match to TRBD1. Germline CDR1 reads LNHDA; CDR2 reads SQIVND (reference sequence). The CDR3 loop spans 15 amino acids. The junction had 7 bases not matched to a gene; V was cut back by 7 bases and J by 2 bases. The DNA of the CDR3 is TGTGCCAGTATTAAGGACAGGGAAGGCAATCAGCCCCAGCATTTT. Amino acids: CASIKDREGNQPQHF.

J is TRBJ1-3 and V is TRBV9; no firm D call. The CDR3 extends over 16 amino acids. V gave up 0 bases and J gave up 2 bases, with 12 bases separating them. Per the germline V gene, CDR1 is SGDLS and CDR2 is YYNGEE. DNA of the CDR3: TGTGCCAGCAGCGTAGAAGCGGAGGGTACTGGAAACACCATATATTTT. Translation gives CASSVEAEGTGNTIYF.

The chain is built from TRBV5-5 and TRBJ1-5, with TRBD1 matching 9 bases. Germline trimming cut 4 bases from V and 10 bases from J; bases unmatched to any gene: 12. Per germline, CDR1 SGHKS and CDR2 YYEKEE (reference sequence). The CDR3 has 15 residues. CDR3 bases: TGTGCCAGCAGCGGAACAACTGGGGGACAGGGCCCCCAGCATTTT. This sequence encodes CASSGTTGGQGPQHF.

The rearrangement links TRBV5-6 to TRBJ1-2; D might be TRBD1 (5 bases). V lost 4 bases and J 5 bases, leaving 12 bases between the germline ends. CDR3 size: 13 residues. Germline V gene data show CDR1 as SGHDT and CDR2 as YYEEEE. The CDR3 protein is CASSEGSGYGYTF. For the CDR3, the DNA is TGTGCCAGCAGCGAGGGGTCCGGGTATGGCTACACCTTC.

This chain uses TRBV27 with TRBJ1-5; D not certain. Germline assignment: CDR1 MNHEY and CDR2 SMNVEV (reference sequence). CDR3 size: 14 residues. V lost 0 bases, J lost 5 bases, and 8 bases lay in between. As DNA, the CDR3 is TGTGCCAGCAGTTTATCGGCCTTATATCAGCCCCAGCATTTT. Protein sequence: CASSLSALYQPQHF.

J is TRBJ2-7 and V is TRBV7-2; TRBD2 agrees at 11 bases. The germline V gene has CDR1 SGHTA and CDR2 FQGNSA. This CDR3 is 15 amino acids long. V dropped 5 bases and J dropped 7; count of bases not matched to a gene: 10. The CDR3 reads CASSAGLAGPGEQYF. The CDR3 region has the DNA TGTGCCAGCAGCGCCGGACTAGCGGGTCCGGGGGAGCAGTACTTC.

About this clone itself: Mismatch with germline at one junction end may stem from a read error. The rearrangement joins TRBV27 to TRBJ2-2; tentative D call: TRBD1 (6 bases). Germline CDR1 reads MNHEY; CDR2 reads SMNVEV (reference sequence). The CDR3 totals 14 residues. CDR3 loop: CASSLGTTTEELFF. CDR3 sequence (DNA): TGTGCCAGCAGTCTAGGGACAACTACCGAGGAGCTGTTTTTT.

The CDR3 DNA sequence: TGTGCCAGCAGGCCTCAAGTCAGCTCCTACAATGAGCAGTTCTTC. Translated, it gives CASRPQVSSYNEQFF. The rearrangement uses TRBV6-5 and TRBJ2-1; D remains ambiguous. The CDR3 is 15 residues long. Germline V gene data show CDR1 as MNHEY and CDR2 as SVGAGI. Between the trimmed V and J ends, which lost 6 bases and 0 bases, there was a span of 12 bases.

The chain recombines TRBV27 with TRBJ1-6; 7 positions match TRBD1. Germline V gives CDR1 MNHEY, CDR2 SMNVEV (reference sequence). The CDR3 runs 15 residues. V dropped 5 bases and J dropped 10; count of bases not matched to a gene: 11. The CDR3: CASSDLQGSISPLHF. The CDR3 DNA reads as TGTGCCAGCAGTGACCTACAGGGGTCGATATCACCCCTCCACTTT.

In DNA, the CDR3 is TGTGCCAGCAGTCCCCTCTCCTACGAGCAGTACTTC. It codes for CASSPLSYEQYF. The chain couples TRBV27 to TRBJ2-7; D is undetermined. There are 12 residues in the CDR3. V was clipped by 5 bases and J by 0 bases, with 5 bases between them. Germline values: CDR1 MNHEY, CDR2 SMNVEV (reference sequence).

The rearrangement links TRBV13 to TRBJ1-2, with D possibly TRBD1 on 6 matching bases. With 4 bases removed from V and 4 bases from J, the gap between germline ends came to 13 bases. CDR3 length equals 14 residues. Germline CDR1 and CDR2: PRHDT and FYEKMQ (reference sequence). The CDR3 protein is CASSSRGQLYGYTF. In nucleotides, the CDR3 is TGTGCCAGCAGCTCCAGAGGACAGCTCTATGGCTACACCTTC.

This chain uses TRBV30 with TRBJ1-2, with D uncertain. Germline CDR1 and CDR2: GTSNPN and SVGIG (reference sequence). V was trimmed by 0 bases and J by 4 bases, leaving 15 bases between them. The CDR3 is 15 amino acids. The CDR3 coding sequence is TGTGCCTGGAGTGTACTCCGGGAATCGGGCTATGGCTACACCTTC. It specifies CAWSVLRESGYGYTF.

The gene calls are TRBV10-2 and TRBJ2-4, with 8 bases lining up with TRBD1. The V gene end was trimmed by 4 bases and the J gene end by 4 bases; junction bases not matched to a gene: 15. The CDR3 has 18 amino acids. Germline V lookup: CDR1 WSHSY, CDR2 SAAADI. CDR3 in amino acids: CASSVYIRTGRGKNIQYF. The CDR3 DNA reads as TGCGCCAGCAGTGTTTATATTCGGACAGGGCGCGGAAAAAACATTCAGTACTTC.

This clone was picked up one time. This chain joins TRBV5-4 and TRBJ2-5; 7 bases line up with TRBD1. The junction had 13 bases not matched to a gene; V was cut back by 3 bases and J by 5 bases. This CDR3 has 16 residues. Germline assignment: CDR1 SGHNT and CDR2 YYREEE (reference sequence). The CDR3 DNA is TGTGCCAGCAGCTCCCCCGGACAGGCCGACGGGGAGACCCAGTACTTC. This translates into CASSSPGQADGETQYF.

V and J are TRBV2 and TRBJ2-7, with TRBD2 matching 7 bases. Per the germline V gene, CDR1 is SNHLY and CDR2 is FYNNEI. V lost 8 bases to trimming and J lost 1 base; unmatched junction nucleotides: 8. The CDR3 has 14 residues. Here the CDR3 DNA reads TGTGCCAGCTGCGGACTAGAGGTTTCCTACGAGCAGTACTTC. Protein sequence: CASCGLEVSYEQYF.

This sequence joins TRBV30 and TRBJ2-7, with unresolved D. This CDR3 has 14 residues. Trimming shortened V by 0 bases and J by 4 bases, and 13 bases separated the two germline ends. Germline V gives CDR1 GTSNPN, CDR2 SVGIG (reference sequence). The CDR3 nucleotides are TGTGCCTGGAGTGTTCGGGTAGATGGTTACGAGCAGTACTTC. Amino acids: CAWSVRVDGYEQYF.

J is TRBJ1-1 and V is TRBV6-5; D is perhaps TRBD1 (6 bases). This CDR3 region has 14 residues. Germline lookup yields CDR1 MNHEY and CDR2 SVGAGI. Trimming removed 4 bases from V and 1 base from J, with 10 bases in between. The CDR3 region is CASSLDSPNTEAFF. As DNA, the CDR3 is TGTGCCAGCAGTTTGGACAGTCCGAACACTGAAGCTTTCTTT.